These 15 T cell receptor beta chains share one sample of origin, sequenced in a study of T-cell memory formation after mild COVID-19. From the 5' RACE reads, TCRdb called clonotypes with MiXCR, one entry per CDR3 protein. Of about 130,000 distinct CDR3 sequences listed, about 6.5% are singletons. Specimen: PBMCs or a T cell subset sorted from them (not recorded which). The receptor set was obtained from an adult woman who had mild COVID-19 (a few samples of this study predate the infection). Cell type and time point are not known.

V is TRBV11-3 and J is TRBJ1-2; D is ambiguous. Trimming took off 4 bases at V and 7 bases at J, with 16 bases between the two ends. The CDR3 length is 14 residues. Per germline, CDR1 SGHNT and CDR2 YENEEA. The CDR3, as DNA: TGTGCCAGCAGCTACGGCTGGGCGCGGGGTGGCTACACCTTC. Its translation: CASSYGWARGGYTF.

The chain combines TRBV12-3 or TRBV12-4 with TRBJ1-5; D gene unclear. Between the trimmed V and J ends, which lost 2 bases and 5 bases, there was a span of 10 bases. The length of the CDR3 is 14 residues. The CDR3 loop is CASSLNVGHQPQHF. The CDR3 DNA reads TGTGCCAGCAGTTTAAATGTAGGGCATCAGCCCCAGCATTTT.

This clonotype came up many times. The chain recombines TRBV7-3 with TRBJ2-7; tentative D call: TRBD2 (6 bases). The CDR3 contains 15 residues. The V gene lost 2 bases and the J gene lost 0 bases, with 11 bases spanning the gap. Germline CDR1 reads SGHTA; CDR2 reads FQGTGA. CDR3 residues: CASSLLAESSYEQYF. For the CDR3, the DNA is TGTGCCAGCAGCTTATTAGCGGAAAGCTCCTACGAGCAGTACTTC.

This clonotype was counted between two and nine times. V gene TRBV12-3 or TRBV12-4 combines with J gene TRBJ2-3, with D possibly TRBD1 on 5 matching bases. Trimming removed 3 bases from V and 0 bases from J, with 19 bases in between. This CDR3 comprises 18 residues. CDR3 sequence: CASSFEVVQGSSTDTQYF. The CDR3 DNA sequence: TGTGCCAGCAGTTTTGAAGTAGTTCAGGGCTCTAGCACAGATACGCAGTATTTT.

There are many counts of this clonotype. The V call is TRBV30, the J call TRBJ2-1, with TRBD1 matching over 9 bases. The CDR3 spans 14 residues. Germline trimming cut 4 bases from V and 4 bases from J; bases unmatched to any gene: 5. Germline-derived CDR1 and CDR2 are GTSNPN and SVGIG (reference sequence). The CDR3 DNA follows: TGTGCCTGGAATCCCGGGACAGGGTACAATGAGCAGTTCTTC. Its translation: CAWNPGTGYNEQFF.

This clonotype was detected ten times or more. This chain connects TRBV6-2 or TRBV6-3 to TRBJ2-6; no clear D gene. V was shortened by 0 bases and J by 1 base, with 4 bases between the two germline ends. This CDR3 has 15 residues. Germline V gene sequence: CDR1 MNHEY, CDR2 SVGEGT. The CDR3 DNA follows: TGTGCCAGCAGTTACTCAGGGTCTGGGGCCAACGTCCTGACTTTC. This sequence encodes CASSYSGSGANVLTF.

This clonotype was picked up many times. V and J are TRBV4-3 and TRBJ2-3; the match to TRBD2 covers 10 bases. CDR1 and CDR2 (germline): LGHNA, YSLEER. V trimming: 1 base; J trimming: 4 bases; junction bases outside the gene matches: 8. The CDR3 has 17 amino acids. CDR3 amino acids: CASSQVASGSLADTQYF. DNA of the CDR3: TGCGCCAGCAGCCAAGTAGCTAGCGGGAGCTTGGCAGATACGCAGTATTTT.

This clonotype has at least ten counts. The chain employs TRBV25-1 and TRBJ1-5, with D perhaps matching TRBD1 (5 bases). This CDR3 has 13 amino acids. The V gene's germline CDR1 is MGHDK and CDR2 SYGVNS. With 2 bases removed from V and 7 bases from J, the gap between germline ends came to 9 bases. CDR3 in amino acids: CASSEGTSQPQHF. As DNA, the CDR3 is TGTGCCAGCAGTGAAGGGACTTCCCAGCCCCAGCATTTT.

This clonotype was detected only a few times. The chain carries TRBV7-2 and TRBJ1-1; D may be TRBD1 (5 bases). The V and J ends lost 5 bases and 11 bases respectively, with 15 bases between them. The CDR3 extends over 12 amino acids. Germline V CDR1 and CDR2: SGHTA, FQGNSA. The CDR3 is CASSTRGRWAFF. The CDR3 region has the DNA TGTGCCAGCAGCACGAGGGGACGGTGGGCTTTCTTT.

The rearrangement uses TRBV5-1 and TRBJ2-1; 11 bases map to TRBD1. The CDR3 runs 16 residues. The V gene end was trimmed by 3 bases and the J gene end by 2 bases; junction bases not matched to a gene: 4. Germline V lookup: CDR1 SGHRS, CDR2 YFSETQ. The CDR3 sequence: CASSWTGGETYNEQFF. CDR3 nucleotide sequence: TGCGCCAGCAGCTGGACAGGGGGCGAAACCTACAATGAGCAGTTCTTC.

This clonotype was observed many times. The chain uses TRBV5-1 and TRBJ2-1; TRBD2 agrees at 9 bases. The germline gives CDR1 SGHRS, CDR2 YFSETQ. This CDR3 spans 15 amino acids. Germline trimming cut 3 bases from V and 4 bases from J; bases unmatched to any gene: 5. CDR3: CASSSAGGSYNEQFF. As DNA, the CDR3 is TGCGCCAGCAGCTCTGCGGGGGGGTCGTACAATGAGCAGTTCTTC.

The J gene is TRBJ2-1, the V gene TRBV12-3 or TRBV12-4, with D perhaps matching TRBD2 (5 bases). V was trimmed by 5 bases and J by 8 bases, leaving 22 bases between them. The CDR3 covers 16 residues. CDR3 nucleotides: TGTGCCAGCAGTAGAGATACCAGGCTAGCTGTTGATGAGCAGTTCTTC. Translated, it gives CASSRDTRLAVDEQFF.

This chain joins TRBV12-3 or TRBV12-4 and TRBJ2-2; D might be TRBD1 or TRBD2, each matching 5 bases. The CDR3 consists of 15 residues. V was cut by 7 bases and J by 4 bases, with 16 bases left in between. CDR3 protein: CASNPGRGSTGELFF. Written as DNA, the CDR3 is TGTGCCAGCAATCCGGGGCGCGGTAGCACCGGGGAGCTGTTTTTT.

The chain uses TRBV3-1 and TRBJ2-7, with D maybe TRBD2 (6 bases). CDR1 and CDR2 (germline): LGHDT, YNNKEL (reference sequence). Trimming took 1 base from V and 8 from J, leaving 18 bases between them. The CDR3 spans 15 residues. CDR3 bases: TGTGCCAGCAGCCAAGGCGGGACCGACGGATCCCAGCAGTACTTC. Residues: CASSQGGTDGSQQYF.

The CDR3 coding sequence is TGTGCCAGATTCTTCACCGGGGAGCTGTTTTTT. Translated: CARFFTGELFF. This sequence joins TRBV5-8 and TRBJ2-2; D call uncertain. CDR3 length equals 11 residues. Per germline, CDR1 SGHTS and CDR2 YDEGEE. The V gene lost 8 bases and the J gene lost 4 bases, with 6 bases spanning the gap.